This passage covers 20 T cell receptor beta chains from one sample sequenced in a study of blood T cells in healthy people across ages. Through a sample-barcoded 5' primer and a J-beta primer mix, a second PCR was run for roughly 7 to 12 cycles. TCRdb analysed the 5' RACE reads with MiXCR anew, one entry per CDR3 protein. In the table there are roughly 1,500,000 distinct CDR3 sequences, 35% to 45% of which are singletons. The sequencing sample was made of blood. Every receptor here comes from a woman aged 18-35 years in good health.

This clonotype was recorded at least ten times. The chain uses TRBV7-8 and TRBJ2-7, with D perhaps being TRBD1 or TRBD2 (6 bases each). In germline, CDR1 is SGHVS, CDR2 FQNEAQ. Trimming stripped 1 base from V and 6 bases from J, with 13 bases between. The CDR3 runs to 14 residues. This CDR3 reads CASSLEVQGGEQYF. In DNA, the CDR3 is TGTGCCAGCAGCTTAGAGGTACAGGGAGGCGAGCAGTACTTC.

This clonotype was seen a few times. The chain combines TRBV10-3 with TRBJ2-1, with a tentative D call TRBD2 (5 bases). Between the trimmed V and J ends, which lost 1 base and 7 bases, there was a span of 11 bases. CDR1 ENHRY and CDR2 SYGVKD come from the germline V gene. The CDR3 loop spans 14 amino acids. As DNA, the CDR3 is TGTGCCATCAGTGAGTTCGGGGAACGTAATGAGCAGTTCTTC. It encodes CAISEFGERNEQFF.

The chain is built from TRBV20-1 and TRBJ2-2, with D perhaps matching TRBD1 (6 bases). Trimming pared 5 bases from V and 3 bases from J, leaving 7 bases between. Germline loops: CDR1 DFQATT, CDR2 SNEGSKA (reference sequence). The CDR3 has 12 residues. The CDR3 region has the DNA TGCAGTGCTTACAGGGACACCGGGGAGCTGTTTTTT. This gives the protein CSAYRDTGELFF.

This clonotype was counted a few times. The chain is built from TRBV10-3 and TRBJ2-3; D is unresolved. The CDR3 is 14 residues long. From germline, CDR1 is ENHRY and CDR2 SYGVKD. V dropped 2 bases and J dropped 4 bases, with 10 bases sitting between them. The DNA of the CDR3 is TGTGCCATCAGTGAGAATCGGGCGGCAGATACGCAGTATTTT. Protein: CAISENRAADTQYF.

The V call is TRBV10-3, the J call TRBJ1-2; D is ambiguous. The CDR3 covers 13 residues. Germline CDR1 and CDR2: ENHRY and SYGVKD. V lost 2 bases, J lost 1 base, and 5 bases lay in between. The CDR3 DNA is TGTGCCATCAGTGAGGCCCTTAACTATGGCTACACCTTC. Translation gives CAISEALNYGYTF.

This clonotype was seen a single time. The chain has TRBV28 and TRBJ2-4; possible D gene TRBD1, 5 bases. Per germline, CDR1 MDHEN and CDR2 SYDVKM. Trimming pared 6 bases from V and 3 bases from J, leaving 12 bases between. The CDR3 covers 14 residues. CDR3 sequence: CASSKDNSKNIQYF. DNA for the CDR3: TGTGCCAGCAGCAAGGACAATAGCAAAAACATTCAGTACTTC.

CDR3 bases: TGCAGTGCTAGTATTGCGGGACAGGGGACGGAAAAACTGTTTTTT. Translating it yields CSASIAGQGTEKLFF. The chain combines TRBV20-1 with TRBJ1-4, with TRBD1 matching over 10 bases. This CDR3 comprises 15 residues. The trim removed 3 bases at V and 8 bases at J, leaving 9 bases unmatched. Germline-derived CDR1 and CDR2 are DFQATT and SNEGSKA (reference sequence).

This clonotype has a handful of counts. This chain connects TRBV4-2 to TRBJ2-1, with TRBD2 identical over 9 bases. The germline V gene encodes CDR1 LGHNA and CDR2 YNFKEQ. Trimming took 0 bases from V and 7 from J; bases not matched to a gene: 7. This CDR3 spans 16 amino acids. This CDR3 reads CASSQEGLAGSNEQFF. In DNA, the CDR3 is TGTGCCAGCAGCCAAGAAGGCCTAGCGGGGTCTAATGAGCAGTTCTTC.

This clonotype appeared many times. The rearrangement joins TRBV7-9 to TRBJ1-4; D is perhaps TRBD1 (5 bases). The CDR3 has 15 residues. Germline V lookup: CDR1 SEHNR, CDR2 FQNEAQ (reference sequence). The V gene lost 5 bases and the J gene lost 3 bases, with 13 bases spanning the gap. For the CDR3, the DNA is TGTGCCAGCAGCGCTACAGGCGGGGCTAATGAAAAACTGTTTTTT. Residues: CASSATGGANEKLFF.

This chain connects TRBV28 to TRBJ2-5; 9 bases align to TRBD1. This CDR3 has 16 residues. With 5 bases clipped from V and 2 bases from J, the junction kept 9 bases outside the gene matches. From germline, CDR1 is MDHEN and CDR2 SYDVKM. The CDR3 sequence: CASSTPGQGYQETQYF. CDR3 sequence (DNA): TGTGCCAGCAGTACCCCGGGACAGGGATATCAAGAGACCCAGTACTTC.

This clonotype was detected only a few times. This chain joins TRBV7-3 and TRBJ2-3; TRBD2 is a possible D gene (6 bases). CDR1 is SGHTA and CDR2 is FQGTGA in the germline V gene. The CDR3 spans 15 residues. V was clipped by 5 bases and J by 2 bases, with 14 bases between them. The CDR3 here is CASSPQGLYTDTQYF. The DNA of the CDR3 is TGTGCCAGCAGCCCCCAGGGACTCTACACAGATACGCAGTATTTT. Filled out from reference TRBV7-3 and TRBJ2-3, the complete variable domain reads GAGVSQTPSNKVTEKGKYVELRCDPISGHTALYWYRQSLGQGPEFLIYFQGTGAADDSGLPNDRFFAVRPEGSVSTLKIQRTERGDSAVYLCASSPQGLYTDTQYFGPGTRLTVL.

Note on this clonotype: The junction departs from germline at one end; a sequencing error may be responsible. The chain couples TRBV2 to TRBJ1-1; TRBD1 might be the D (6 bases). The germline V gene encodes CDR1 SNHLY and CDR2 FYNNEI. The CDR3 contains 13 residues. The DNA for the CDR3 is TGTGCCAGCAGCGGACAGACGAACATTGAAGCTTTCTTT. Translation: CASSGQTNIEAFF.

This clonotype occurred once. The J gene is TRBJ2-2, the V gene TRBV14; 10 positions agree with TRBD1. CDR1 SGHDN and CDR2 FVKESK come from the germline V gene. The CDR3 has 15 amino acids. Losses at the gene ends were 4 bases for V and 7 bases for J; bases not matched to a gene: 6. CDR3 DNA: TGTGCCAGCAGCCTCCGGGACAGGGGACACGGGGAGCTGTTTTTT. As protein: CASSLRDRGHGELFF.

This clonotype was seen a handful of times. CDR3 amino acids: CASSLLATSTDTQYF. CDR3 nucleotides: TGTGCCAGCTCTCTTTTGGCTACATCCACAGATACGCAGTATTTT. This chain uses TRBV11-2 with TRBJ2-3; D call uncertain. The CDR3 extends over 15 amino acids. Germline values: CDR1 SGHAT, CDR2 FQNNGV. V dropped 8 bases and J dropped 2 bases, with 17 bases sitting between them. The complete variable domain, with remaining parts taken from reference TRBV11-2 and TRBJ2-3, reads EAGVAQSPRYKIIEKRQSVAFWCNPISGHATLYWYQQILGQGPKLLIQFQNNGVVDDSQLPKDRFSAERLKGVDSTLKIQPAKLEDSAVYLCASSLLATSTDTQYFGPGTRLTVL.

A word on this clonotype: Compared with germline, one end of the junction differs, possibly owing to a read error. The genes are TRBV6-2 or TRBV6-3 and TRBJ2-7, with 8 bases identical to TRBD2. The germline gives CDR1 MNHEY, CDR2 SVGEGT. CDR3 length equals 16 residues. CDR3 protein: CASSYHPQTSAYEKYF. DNA of the CDR3: TGTGCCAGCAGTTATCATCCCCAGACTAGCGCATACGAGAAGTACTTC.

This chain joins TRBV20-1 and TRBJ1-2; no clear D gene. The germline gives CDR1 DFQATT, CDR2 SNEGSKA (reference sequence). Trimming took off 7 bases at V and 3 bases at J, with 12 bases between the two ends. CDR3 length equals 12 residues. CDR3 protein: CSGGRNYYGYTF. For the CDR3, the DNA is TGCAGTGGCGGGCGGAATTACTATGGCTACACCTTC.

The V gene is TRBV10-2, the J gene TRBJ2-1; D is perhaps TRBD2 (5 bases). The CDR3 contains 15 residues. The V end was cut by 8 bases, the J end by 7 bases, with 21 bases between. Germline loops: CDR1 WSHSY, CDR2 SAAADI. This CDR3 reads CASRRRDDPLNEQFF. In DNA, the CDR3 is TGCGCCAGCCGGAGGAGAGACGATCCCCTTAATGAGCAGTTCTTC.

V and J are TRBV5-1 and TRBJ2-1, with D possibly TRBD2 on 5 matching bases. V shed 0 bases and J shed 4 bases, with 11 bases lying between them. CDR1 is SGHRS and CDR2 is YFSETQ in the germline V gene. The CDR3 sequence is 15 residues long. The CDR3, as DNA: TGCGCCAGCAGCTTGGTCGGGGATAGATACAATGAGCAGTTCTTC. This codes for CASSLVGDRYNEQFF.

Points on this clonotype: A read error may account for a junction end that differs from germline. The J gene is TRBJ1-1, the V gene TRBV5-1; D unclear. The CDR3 sequence is 16 residues long. Germline V gives CDR1 SGHRS, CDR2 YFSETQ. Here the CDR3 reads CAGSLALGTLNTEAFF. The CDR3 nucleotides read TGCGCCGGCAGCTTGGCCTTGGGCACTCTGAACACTGAAGCTTTCTTT.

The chain combines TRBV10-2 with TRBJ2-2; D remains unclear. Germline V gene sequence: CDR1 WSHSY, CDR2 SAAADI. The CDR3 has 12 residues. Trimming cost V 1 base and J 7 bases, with 4 bases left between them. CDR3 coding DNA: TGCGCCAGCAGTGAGTTGGTCGGGGAGCTGTTTTTT. Amino acid sequence: CASSELVGELFF.